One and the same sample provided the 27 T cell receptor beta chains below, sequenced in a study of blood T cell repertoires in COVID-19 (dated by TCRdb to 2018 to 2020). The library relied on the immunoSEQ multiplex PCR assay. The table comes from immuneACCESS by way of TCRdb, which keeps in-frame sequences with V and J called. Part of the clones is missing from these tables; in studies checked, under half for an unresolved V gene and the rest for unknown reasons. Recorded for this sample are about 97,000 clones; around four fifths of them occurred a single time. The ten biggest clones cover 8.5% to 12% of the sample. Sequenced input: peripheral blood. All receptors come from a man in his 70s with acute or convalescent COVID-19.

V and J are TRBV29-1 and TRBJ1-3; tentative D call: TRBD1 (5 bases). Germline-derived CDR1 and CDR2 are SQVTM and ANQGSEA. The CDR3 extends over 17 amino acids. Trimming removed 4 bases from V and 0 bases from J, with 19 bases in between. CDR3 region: CSVAPPGKGNSGNTIYF. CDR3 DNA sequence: TGCAGCGTTGCGCCCCCAGGGAAGGGAAACTCTGGAAACACCATATATTTT.

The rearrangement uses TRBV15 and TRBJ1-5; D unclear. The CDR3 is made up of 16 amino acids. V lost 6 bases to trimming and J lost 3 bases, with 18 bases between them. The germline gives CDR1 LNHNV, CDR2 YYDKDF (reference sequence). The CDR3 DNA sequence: TGTGCCACCAGGGTAAACCCCGTGAGAACCAATCAGCCCCAGCATTTT. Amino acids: CATRVNPVRTNQPQHF.

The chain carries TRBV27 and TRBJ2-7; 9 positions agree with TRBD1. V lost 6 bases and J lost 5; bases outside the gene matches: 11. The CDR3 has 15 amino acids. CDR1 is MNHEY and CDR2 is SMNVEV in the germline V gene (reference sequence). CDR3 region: CASSLSWDRVDEQYF. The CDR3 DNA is TGTGCCAGCAGCCTCAGCTGGGACAGGGTTGACGAGCAGTACTTC.

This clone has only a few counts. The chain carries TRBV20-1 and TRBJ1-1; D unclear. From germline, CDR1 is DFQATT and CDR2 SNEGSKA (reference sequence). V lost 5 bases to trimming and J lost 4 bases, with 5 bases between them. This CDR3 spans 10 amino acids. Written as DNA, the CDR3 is TGCAGTGCTCCTTCCACTGAAGCTTTCTTT. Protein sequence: CSAPSTEAFF.

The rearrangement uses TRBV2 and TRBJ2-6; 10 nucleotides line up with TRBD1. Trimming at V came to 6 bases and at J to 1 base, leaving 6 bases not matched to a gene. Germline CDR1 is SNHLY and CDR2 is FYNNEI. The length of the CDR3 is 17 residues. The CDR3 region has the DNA TGTGCCAGCAGGCGGGACAGGGGACGATCTGGGGCCAACGTCCTGACTTTC. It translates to CASRRDRGRSGANVLTF.

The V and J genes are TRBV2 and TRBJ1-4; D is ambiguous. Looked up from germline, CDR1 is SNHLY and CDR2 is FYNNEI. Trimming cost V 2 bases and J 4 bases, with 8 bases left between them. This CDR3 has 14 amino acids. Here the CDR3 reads CASSENRVNEKLFF. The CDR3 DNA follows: TGTGCCAGCAGTGAAAACCGGGTTAATGAAAAACTGTTTTTT.

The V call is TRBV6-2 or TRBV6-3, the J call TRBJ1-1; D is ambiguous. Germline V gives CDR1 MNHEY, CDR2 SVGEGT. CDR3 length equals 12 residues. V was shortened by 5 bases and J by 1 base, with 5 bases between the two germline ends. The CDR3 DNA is TGTGCCAGCAGTGAGAAGAACACTGAAGCTTTCTTT. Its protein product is CASSEKNTEAFF.

The DNA for the CDR3 is TGTGCCAGCAGCGGCACAGGGGGCGGTAACTATGGCTACACCTTC. Its translation is CASSGTGGGNYGYTF. The chain employs TRBV11-2 and TRBJ1-2, with TRBD1 matching 9 bases. CDR1 SGHAT and CDR2 FQNNGV come from the germline V gene. The CDR3 covers 15 residues. The V and J ends lost 5 bases and 1 base, in that order; junction bases with no gene match: 5.

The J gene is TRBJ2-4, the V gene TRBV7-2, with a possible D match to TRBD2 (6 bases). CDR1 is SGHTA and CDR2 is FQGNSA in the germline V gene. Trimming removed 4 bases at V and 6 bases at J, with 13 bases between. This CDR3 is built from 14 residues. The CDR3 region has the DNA TGTGCCAGCAGCTCCCCCGGGACTGCAAACATTCAGTACTTC. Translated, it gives CASSSPGTANIQYF.

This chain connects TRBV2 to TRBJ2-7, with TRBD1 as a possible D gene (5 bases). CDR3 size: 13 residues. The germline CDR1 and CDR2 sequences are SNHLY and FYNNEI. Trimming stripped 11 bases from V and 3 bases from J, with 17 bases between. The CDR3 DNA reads TGTGCCGGGTCCATGGACACCTACTACGAGCAGTACTTC. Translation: CAGSMDTYYEQYF.

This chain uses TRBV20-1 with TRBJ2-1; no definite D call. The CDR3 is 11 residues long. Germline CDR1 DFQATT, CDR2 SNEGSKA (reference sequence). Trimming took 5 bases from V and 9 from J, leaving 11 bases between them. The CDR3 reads CSARHDVEQFF. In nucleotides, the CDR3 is TGCAGTGCTCGACATGACGTTGAGCAGTTCTTC.

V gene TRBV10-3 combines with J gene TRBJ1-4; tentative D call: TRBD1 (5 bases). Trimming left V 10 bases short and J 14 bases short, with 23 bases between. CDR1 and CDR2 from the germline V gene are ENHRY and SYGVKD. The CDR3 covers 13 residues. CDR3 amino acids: CATLGGESGILFF. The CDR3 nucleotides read TGTGCCACTTTGGGGGGGGAGTCGGGTATCCTGTTTTTT.

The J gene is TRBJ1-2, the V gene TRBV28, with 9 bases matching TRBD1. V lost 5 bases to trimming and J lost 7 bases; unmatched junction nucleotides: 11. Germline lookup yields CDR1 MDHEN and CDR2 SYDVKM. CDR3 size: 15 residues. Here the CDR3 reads CASSNPGQGSSGYTF. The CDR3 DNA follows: TGTGCCAGCAGTAATCCGGGACAGGGAAGTTCTGGCTACACCTTC.

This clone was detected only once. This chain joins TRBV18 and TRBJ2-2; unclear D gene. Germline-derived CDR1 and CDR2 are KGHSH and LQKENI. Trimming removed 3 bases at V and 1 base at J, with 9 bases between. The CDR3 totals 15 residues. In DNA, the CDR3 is TGTGCCAGCTCACCGAGGCTTCGGAACACCGGGGAGCTGTTTTTT. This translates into CASSPRLRNTGELFF.

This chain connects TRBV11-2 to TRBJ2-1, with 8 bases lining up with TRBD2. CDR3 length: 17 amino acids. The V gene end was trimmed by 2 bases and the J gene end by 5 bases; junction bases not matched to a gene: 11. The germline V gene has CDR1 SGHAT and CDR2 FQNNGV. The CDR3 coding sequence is TGTGCCAGCAGCTTAAGGGCTAGCGGGCATCGTAACAATGAGCAGTTCTTC. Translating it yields CASSLRASGHRNNEQFF.

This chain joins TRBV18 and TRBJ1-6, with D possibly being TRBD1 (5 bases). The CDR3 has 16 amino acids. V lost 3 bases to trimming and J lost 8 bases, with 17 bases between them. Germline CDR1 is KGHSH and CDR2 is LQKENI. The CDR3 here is CASSPQPPGPDSPLHF. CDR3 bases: TGTGCCAGCTCACCCCAACCCCCAGGGCCCGATTCACCCCTCCACTTT.

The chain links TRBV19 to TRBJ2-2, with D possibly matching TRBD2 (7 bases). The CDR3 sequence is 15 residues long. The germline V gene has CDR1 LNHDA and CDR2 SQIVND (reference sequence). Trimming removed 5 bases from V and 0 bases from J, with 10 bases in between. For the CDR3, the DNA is TGTGCCAGTAGTTGGGGGGGCGCGAACACCGGGGAGCTGTTTTTT. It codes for CASSWGGANTGELFF.

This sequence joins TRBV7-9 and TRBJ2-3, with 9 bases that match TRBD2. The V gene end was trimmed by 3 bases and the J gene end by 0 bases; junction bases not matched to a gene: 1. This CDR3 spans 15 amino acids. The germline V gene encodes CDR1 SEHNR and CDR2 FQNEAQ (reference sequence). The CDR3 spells CASSLLAGSTDTQYF. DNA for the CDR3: TGTGCCAGCAGCTTGCTAGCGGGGAGCACAGATACGCAGTATTTT.

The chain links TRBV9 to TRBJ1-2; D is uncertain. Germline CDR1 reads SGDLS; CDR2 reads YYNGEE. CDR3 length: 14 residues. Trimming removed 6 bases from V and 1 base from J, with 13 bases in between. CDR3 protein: CASNPGSDNYGYTF. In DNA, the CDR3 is TGTGCCAGCAACCCCGGGTCCGATAACTATGGCTACACCTTC.

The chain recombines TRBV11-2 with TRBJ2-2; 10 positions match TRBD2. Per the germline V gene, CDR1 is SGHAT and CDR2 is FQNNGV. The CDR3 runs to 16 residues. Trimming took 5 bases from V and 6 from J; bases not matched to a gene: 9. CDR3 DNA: TGTGCCAGCAGCCCCTGGCTAGCGGGGGAACCCGGGGAGCTGTTTTTT. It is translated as CASSPWLAGEPGELFF.

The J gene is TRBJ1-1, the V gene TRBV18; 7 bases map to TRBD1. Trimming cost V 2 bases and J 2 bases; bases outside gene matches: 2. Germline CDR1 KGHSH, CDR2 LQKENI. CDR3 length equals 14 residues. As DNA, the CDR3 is TGTGCCAGCTCACCAAGACAGGGCAACACTGAAGCTTTCTTT. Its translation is CASSPRQGNTEAFF. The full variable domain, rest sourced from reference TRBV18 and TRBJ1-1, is NAGVMQNPRHLVRRRGQEARLRCSPMKGHSHVYWYRQLPEEGLKFMVYLQKENIIDESGMPKERFSAEFPKEGPSILRIQQVVRGDSAAYFCASSPRQGNTEAFFGQGTRLTVV.

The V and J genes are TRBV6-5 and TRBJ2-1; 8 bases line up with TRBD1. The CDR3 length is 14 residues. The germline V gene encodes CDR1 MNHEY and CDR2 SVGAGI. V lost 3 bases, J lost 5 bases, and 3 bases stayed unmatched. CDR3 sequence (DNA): TGTGCCAGCAGTTATAACAGGGGGAACAATGAGCAGTTCTTC. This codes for CASSYNRGNNEQFF.

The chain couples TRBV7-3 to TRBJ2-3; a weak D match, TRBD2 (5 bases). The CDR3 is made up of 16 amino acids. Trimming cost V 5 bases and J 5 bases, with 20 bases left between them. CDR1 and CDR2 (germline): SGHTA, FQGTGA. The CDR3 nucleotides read TGTGCCAGCAGCCCCGGGCGGGTCCTTTCGGGAGATACGCAGTATTTT. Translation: CASSPGRVLSGDTQYF.

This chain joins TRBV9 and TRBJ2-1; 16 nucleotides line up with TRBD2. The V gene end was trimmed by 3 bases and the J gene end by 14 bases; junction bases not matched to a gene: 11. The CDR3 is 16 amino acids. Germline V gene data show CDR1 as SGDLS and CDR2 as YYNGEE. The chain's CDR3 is CASSAGGTSGRAKEFF. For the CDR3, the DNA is TGTGCCAGCAGCGCAGGCGGGACTAGCGGGAGGGCGAAGGAGTTCTTC. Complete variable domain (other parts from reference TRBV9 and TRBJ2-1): DSGVTQTPKHLITATGQRVTLRCSPRSGDLSVYWYQQSLDQGLQFLIQYYNGEERAKGNILERFSAQQFPDLHSELNLSSLELGDSALYFCASSAGGTSGRAKEFFGPGTRLTVL.

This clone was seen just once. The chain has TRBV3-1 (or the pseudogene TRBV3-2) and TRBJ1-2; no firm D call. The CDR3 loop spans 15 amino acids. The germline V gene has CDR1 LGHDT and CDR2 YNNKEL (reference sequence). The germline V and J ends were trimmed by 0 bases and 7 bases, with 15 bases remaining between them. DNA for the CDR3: TGTGCCAGCAGCCAAGATTTGGGAGGGTGGGGTGGCTACACCTTC. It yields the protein CASSQDLGGWGGYTF.

The chain's CDR3 is CASSPGSPTVYGYTF. The CDR3 nucleotides are TGTGCCAGCAGCCCCGGTTCTCCCACTGTATATGGCTACACCTTC. The rearrangement links TRBV7-9 to TRBJ1-2; D is unclear. Trimming cost V 5 bases and J 5 bases, with 18 bases left between them. Germline loops: CDR1 SEHNR, CDR2 FQNEAQ (reference sequence). The CDR3 is 15 amino acids.

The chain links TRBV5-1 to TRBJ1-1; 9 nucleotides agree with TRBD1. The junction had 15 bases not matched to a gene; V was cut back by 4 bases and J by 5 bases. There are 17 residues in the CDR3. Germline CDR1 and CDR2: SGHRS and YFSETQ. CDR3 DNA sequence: TGCGCCAGCAGCCGGAACCCGGGACAGGGAAGGGAGACTGAAGCTTTCTTT. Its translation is CASSRNPGQGRETEAFF.